This T cell receptor beta chain derives from a study of T cell changes during pregnancy in multiple sclerosis. Some clones are missing from TCRdb's copy, which holds only in-frame ones; the method was immunoSEQ multiplex PCR. Of approximately 88,000 clones listed, around 94% are singletons. CDR1 MDHEN and CDR2 SYDVKM come from the germline V gene. J lost 2 bases, V lost 5 bases, and 13 bases had no gene match. CDR3 length: 17 amino acids. The clonotype originates from a female donor with multiple sclerosis, enrolled in a pregnancy study. Specimen: peripheral blood, collected in the first trimester of pregnancy. The rearrangement links TRBV28 to TRBJ1-1; the match to TRBD1 covers 8 bases. The CDR3 region is CASSPTRGLVGNTEAFF. CDR3 bases: TGTGCCAGCAGTCCCACCAGGGGGCTGGTGGGAAACACTGAAGCTTTCTTT.